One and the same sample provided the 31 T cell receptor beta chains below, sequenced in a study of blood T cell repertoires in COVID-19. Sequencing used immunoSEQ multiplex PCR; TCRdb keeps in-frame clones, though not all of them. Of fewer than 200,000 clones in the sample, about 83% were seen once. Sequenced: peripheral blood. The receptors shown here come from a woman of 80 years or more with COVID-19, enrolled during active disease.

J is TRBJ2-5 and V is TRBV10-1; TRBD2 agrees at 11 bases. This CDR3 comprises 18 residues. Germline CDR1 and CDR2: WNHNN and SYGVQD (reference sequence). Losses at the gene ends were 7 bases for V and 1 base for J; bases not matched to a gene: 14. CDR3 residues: CASIVPGLADLLQETQYF. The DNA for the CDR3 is TGCGCCAGCATAGTCCCGGGACTAGCGGACTTGCTCCAAGAGACCCAGTACTTC.

The CDR3 sequence: CASSRVGDSYNEQFF. The DNA for the CDR3 is TGTGCCAGCAGCCGGGTTGGAGACTCCTACAATGAGCAGTTCTTC. The chain employs TRBV7-2 and TRBJ2-1, with no clear D. This CDR3 region has 15 residues. Germline V gives CDR1 SGHTA, CDR2 FQGNSA. The V gene lost 5 bases and the J gene lost 0 bases, with 11 bases spanning the gap.

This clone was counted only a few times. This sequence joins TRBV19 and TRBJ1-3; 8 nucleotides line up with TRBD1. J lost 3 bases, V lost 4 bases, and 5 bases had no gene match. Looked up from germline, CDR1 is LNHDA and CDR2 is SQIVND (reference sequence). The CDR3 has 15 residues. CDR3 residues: CASSRQGNLGNTIYF. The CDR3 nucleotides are TGTGCCAGTAGTAGACAGGGGAATCTTGGAAACACCATATATTTT.

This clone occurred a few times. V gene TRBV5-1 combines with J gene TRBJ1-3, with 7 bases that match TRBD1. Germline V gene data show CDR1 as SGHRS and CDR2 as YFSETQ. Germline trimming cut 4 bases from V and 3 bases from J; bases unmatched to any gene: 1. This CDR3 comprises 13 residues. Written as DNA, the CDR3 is TGCGCCAGCAGCCGGACAGGTGGAAACACCATATATTTT. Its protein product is CASSRTGGNTIYF.

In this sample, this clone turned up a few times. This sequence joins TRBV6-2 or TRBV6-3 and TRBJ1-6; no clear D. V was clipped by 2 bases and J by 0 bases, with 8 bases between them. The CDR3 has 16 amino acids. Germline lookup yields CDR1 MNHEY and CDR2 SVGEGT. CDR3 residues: CASSYQGSSYNSPLHF. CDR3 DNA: TGTGCCAGCAGTTACCAAGGGAGCTCCTATAATTCACCCCTCCACTTT.

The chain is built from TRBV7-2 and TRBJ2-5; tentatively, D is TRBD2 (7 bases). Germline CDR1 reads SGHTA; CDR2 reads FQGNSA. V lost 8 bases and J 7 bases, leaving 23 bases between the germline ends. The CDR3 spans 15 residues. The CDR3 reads CASLEAGARWATQYF. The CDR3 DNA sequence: TGTGCCAGCCTGGAGGCGGGGGCCCGGTGGGCGACCCAGTACTTC.

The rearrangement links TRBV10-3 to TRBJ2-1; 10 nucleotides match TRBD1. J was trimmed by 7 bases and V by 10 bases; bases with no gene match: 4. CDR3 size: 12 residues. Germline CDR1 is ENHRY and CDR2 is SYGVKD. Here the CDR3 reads CATGGQGNEQFF. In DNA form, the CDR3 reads TGTGCCACCGGGGGACAGGGGAATGAGCAGTTCTTC.

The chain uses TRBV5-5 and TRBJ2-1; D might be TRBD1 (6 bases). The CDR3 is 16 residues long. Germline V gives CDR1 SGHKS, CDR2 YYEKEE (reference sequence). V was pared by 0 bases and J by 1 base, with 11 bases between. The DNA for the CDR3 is TGTGCCAGCAGCTTGGACGGGACAAGGTCCTACAATGAGCAGTTCTTC. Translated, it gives CASSLDGTRSYNEQFF.

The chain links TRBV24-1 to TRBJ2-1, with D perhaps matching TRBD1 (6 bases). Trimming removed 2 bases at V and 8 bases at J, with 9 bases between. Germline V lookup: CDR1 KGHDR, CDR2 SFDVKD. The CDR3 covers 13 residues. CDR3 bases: TGTGCCACCAGTGATTACAGGGTCTATGAGCAGTTCTTC. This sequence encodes CATSDYRVYEQFF.

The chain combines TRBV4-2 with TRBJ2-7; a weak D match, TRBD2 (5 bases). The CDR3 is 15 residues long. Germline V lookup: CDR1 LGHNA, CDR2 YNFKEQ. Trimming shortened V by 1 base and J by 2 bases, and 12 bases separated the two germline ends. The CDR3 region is CASSQATGSTYEQYF. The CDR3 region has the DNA TGTGCCAGCAGCCAAGCTACTGGGAGCACCTACGAGCAGTACTTC.

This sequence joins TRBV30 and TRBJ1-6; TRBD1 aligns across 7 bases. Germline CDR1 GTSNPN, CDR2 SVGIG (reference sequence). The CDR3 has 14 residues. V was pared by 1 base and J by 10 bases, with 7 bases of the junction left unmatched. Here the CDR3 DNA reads TGTGCCTGGAGTGCCACAGGGGTTGGGTCACCCCTCCACTTT. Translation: CAWSATGVGSPLHF.

CDR3 nucleotides: TGTGCCAGCAGCCCACAGGGGGCAGGAAACATTCAGTACTTC. Amino acid sequence: CASSPQGAGNIQYF. The chain links TRBV6-5 to TRBJ2-4, with 9 positions matching TRBD1. CDR3 length: 14 amino acids. Looked up from germline, CDR1 is MNHEY and CDR2 is SVGAGI. The trim removed 6 bases at V and 6 bases at J, leaving 6 bases unmatched.

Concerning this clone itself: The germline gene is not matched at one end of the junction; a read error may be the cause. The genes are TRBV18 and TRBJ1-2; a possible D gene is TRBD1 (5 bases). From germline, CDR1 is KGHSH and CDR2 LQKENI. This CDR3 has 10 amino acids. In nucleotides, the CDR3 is TGTGCCAGCTCCCTCCAGGGCTTCACCTTC. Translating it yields CASSLQGFTF.

CDR3 region: CASMGGTLSGANVLTF. The DNA of the CDR3 is TGTGCCAGTATGGGGGGTACCCTCTCTGGGGCCAACGTCCTGACTTTC. The rearrangement joins TRBV19 to TRBJ2-6; D perhaps matches TRBD2 (6 bases). Trimming took off 7 bases at V and 0 bases at J, with 13 bases between the two ends. This CDR3 spans 16 amino acids. Germline CDR1 and CDR2: LNHDA and SQIVND (reference sequence).

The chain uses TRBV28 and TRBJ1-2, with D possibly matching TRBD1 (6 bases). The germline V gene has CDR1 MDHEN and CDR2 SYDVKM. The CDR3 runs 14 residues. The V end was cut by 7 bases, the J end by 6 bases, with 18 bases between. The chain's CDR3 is CASTLLGARNGYTF. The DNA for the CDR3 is TGTGCCAGCACCCTATTGGGGGCGCGCAATGGCTACACCTTC.

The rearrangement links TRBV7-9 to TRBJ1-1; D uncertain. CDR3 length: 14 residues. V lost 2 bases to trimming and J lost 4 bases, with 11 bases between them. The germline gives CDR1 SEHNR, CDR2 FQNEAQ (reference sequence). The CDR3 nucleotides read TGTGCCAGCAGCTTAACCCCAGGAGGCACTGAAGCTTTCTTT. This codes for CASSLTPGGTEAFF.

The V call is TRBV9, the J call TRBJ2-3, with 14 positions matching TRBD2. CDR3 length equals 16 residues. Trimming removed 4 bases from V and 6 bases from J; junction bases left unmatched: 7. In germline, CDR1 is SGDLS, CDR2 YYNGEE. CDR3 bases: TGTGCCAGCAGCCCGGAGACTAGCGGGAGGGGGGATACGCAGTATTTT. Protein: CASSPETSGRGDTQYF.

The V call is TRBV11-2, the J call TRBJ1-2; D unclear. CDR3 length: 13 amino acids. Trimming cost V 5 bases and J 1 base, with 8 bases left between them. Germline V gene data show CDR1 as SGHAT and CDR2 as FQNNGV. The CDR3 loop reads CASSRGLNYGYTF. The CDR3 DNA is TGTGCCAGCAGCAGAGGCCTTAACTATGGCTACACCTTC.

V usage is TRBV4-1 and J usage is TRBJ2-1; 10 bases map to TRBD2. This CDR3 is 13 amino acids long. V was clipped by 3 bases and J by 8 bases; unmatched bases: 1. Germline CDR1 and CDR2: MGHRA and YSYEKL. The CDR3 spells CASSQTSGHEQFF. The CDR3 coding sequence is TGCGCCAGCAGCCAGACTAGCGGGCATGAGCAGTTCTTC.

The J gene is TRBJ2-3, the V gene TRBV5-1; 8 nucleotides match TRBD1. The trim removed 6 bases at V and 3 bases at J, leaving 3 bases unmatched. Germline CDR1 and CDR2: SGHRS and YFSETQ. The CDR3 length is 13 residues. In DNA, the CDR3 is TGCGCCAGCATGAGGACAGGGACAGATACGCAGTATTTT. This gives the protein CASMRTGTDTQYF. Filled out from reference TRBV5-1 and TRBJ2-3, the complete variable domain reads KAGVTQTPRYLIKTRGQQVTLSCSPISGHRSVSWYQQTPGQGLQFLFEYFSETQRNKGNFPGRFSGRQFSNSRSEMNVSTLELGDSALYLCASMRTGTDTQYFGPGTRLTVL.

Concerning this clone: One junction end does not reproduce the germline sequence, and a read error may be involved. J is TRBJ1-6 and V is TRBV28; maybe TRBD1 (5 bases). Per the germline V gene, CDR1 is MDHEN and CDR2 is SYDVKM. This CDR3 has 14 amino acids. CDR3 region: CASTLRQYNSPLHF. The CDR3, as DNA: TGTGCCAGCACTTTAAGACAGTATAATTCACCCCTCCACTTT. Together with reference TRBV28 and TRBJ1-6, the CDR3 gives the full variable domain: DVKVTQSSRYLVKRTGEKVFLECVQDMDHENMFWYRQDPGLGLRLIYFSYDVKMKEKGDIPEGYSVSREKKERFSLILESASTNQTSMYLCASTLRQYNSPLHFGNGTRLTVT.

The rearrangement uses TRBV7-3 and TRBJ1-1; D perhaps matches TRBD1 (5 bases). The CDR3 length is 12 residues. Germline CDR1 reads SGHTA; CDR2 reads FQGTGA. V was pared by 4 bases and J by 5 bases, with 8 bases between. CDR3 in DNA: TGTGCCAGCAGCTCCGCAGGGACTGAAGCTTTCTTT. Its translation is CASSSAGTEAFF.

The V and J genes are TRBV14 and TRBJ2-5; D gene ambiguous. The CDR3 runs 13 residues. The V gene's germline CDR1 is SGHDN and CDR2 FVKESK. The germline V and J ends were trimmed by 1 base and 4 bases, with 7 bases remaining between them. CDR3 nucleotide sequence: TGTGCCAGCAGCCAAGGCTCCAGAGAGACCCAGTACTTC. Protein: CASSQGSRETQYF.

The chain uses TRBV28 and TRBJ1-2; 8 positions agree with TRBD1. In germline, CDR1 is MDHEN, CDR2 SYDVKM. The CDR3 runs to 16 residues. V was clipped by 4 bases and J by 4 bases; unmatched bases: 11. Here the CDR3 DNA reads TGTGCCAGCAGTTACCCACAGGGGGGGTTTCTCTATGGCTACACCTTC. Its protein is CASSYPQGGFLYGYTF.

CDR3 loop: CASSPRLAETQYF. The CDR3 DNA is TGTGCCAGCTCACCACGACTAGCCGAGACCCAGTACTTC. This sequence joins TRBV18 and TRBJ2-5; TRBD2 aligns across 7 bases. This CDR3 spans 13 amino acids. V shed 1 base, J shed 5 bases, and the junction held 1 base outside the gene matches. CDR1 KGHSH and CDR2 LQKENI come from the germline V gene.

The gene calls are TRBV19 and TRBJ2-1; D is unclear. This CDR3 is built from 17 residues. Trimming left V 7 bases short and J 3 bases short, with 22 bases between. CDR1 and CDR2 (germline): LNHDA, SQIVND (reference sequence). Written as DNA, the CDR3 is TGTGCCAGTATTACCCGACACAGTGAGATGTTCTACAATGAGCAGTTCTTC. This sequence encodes CASITRHSEMFYNEQFF.

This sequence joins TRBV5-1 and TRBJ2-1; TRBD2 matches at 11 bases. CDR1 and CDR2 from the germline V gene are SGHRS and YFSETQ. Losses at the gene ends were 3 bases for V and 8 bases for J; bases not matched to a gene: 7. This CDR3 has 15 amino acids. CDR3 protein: CASSWILAGADEQFF. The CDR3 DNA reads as TGCGCCAGCAGCTGGATACTAGCGGGAGCTGATGAGCAGTTCTTC.

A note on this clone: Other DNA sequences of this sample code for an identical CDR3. For the CDR3, the DNA is TGTGCCAGCAGTAGGGACAGGGGGTACGAGCAGTACTTC. It encodes CASSRDRGYEQYF. This rearrangement joins TRBV2 to TRBJ2-7; 11 bases fit TRBD1. The junction had 1 base not matched to a gene; V was cut back by 5 bases and J by 4 bases. The length of the CDR3 is 13 residues. Germline CDR1 and CDR2: SNHLY and FYNNEI.

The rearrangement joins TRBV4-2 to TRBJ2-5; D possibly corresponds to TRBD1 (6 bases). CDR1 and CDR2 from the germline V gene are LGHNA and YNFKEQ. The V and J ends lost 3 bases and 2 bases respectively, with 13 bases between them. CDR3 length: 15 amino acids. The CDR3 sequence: CASSHKTGIQETQYF. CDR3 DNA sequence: TGTGCCAGCAGCCACAAAACAGGGATTCAAGAGACCCAGTACTTC.

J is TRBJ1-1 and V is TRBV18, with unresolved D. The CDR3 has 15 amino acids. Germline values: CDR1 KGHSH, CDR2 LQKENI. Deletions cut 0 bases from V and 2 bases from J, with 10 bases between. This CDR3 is CASSPPNSRNTEAFF. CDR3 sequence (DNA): TGTGCCAGCTCACCACCGAACAGTCGCAACACTGAAGCTTTCTTT.

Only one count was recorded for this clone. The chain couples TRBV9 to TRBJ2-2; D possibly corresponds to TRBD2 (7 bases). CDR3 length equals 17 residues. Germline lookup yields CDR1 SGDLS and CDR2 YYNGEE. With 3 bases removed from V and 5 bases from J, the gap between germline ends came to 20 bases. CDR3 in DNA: TGTGCCAGCAGCGAGGTTGGCGGGGGCGCAAAAACCGGGGAGCTGTTTTTT. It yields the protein CASSEVGGGAKTGELFF.